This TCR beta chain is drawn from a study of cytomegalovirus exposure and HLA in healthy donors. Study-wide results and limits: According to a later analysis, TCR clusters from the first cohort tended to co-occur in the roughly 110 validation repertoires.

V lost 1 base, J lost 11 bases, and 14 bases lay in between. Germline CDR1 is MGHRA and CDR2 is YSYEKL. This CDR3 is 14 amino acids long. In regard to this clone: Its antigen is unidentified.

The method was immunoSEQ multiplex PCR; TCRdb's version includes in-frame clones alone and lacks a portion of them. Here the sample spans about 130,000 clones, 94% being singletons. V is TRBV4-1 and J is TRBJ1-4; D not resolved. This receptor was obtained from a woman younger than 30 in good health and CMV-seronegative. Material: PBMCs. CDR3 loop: CASSQVGEFKKLFF. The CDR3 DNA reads TGCGCCAGCAGCCAAGTCGGGGAATTTAAGAAACTGTTTTTT.